This T cell receptor (beta chain) was observed in a study of shared clonotypes between healthy human individuals. Turning to the study itself: Aged 18 to 49, the donors were two women and a few men. The plates for each donor numbered three CD4 naive, three CD4 memory, two CD8 naive and one CD8 memory. Study conclusions and caveats: Few donors restricted represented genetic and exposure-history diversity.

Germline CDR1 SEHNR, CDR2 FQNEAQ (reference sequence). The CDR3 covers 13 residues. The germline V and J ends were trimmed by 5 bases and 6 bases, with 12 bases remaining between them. The sample holds one count of this clone. Its target is unknown. The method was immunoSEQ multiplex PCR; TCRdb's version includes in-frame clones alone and lacks a portion of them. This repertoire shows 2 million to 2.5 million clones, around 93% found once; its top ten account for 0.37%. From CD4+ cells came CD45RA+ naive and CD45RA-negative memory subsets. Sequences were obtained from naive CD4+ T cells from PBMCs. Regarding subset: CD45RA+ positively selected. The receptor was isolated from a man between 18 and 35 years old in good health. Some clones in this sample may be carry-over from other donors' samples. The chain uses TRBV7-9 and TRBJ2-3; unclear D gene. CDR3 region: CASSPQRVDTQYF. The CDR3 nucleotides are TGTGCCAGCAGCCCCCAGCGCGTGGATACGCAGTATTTT.